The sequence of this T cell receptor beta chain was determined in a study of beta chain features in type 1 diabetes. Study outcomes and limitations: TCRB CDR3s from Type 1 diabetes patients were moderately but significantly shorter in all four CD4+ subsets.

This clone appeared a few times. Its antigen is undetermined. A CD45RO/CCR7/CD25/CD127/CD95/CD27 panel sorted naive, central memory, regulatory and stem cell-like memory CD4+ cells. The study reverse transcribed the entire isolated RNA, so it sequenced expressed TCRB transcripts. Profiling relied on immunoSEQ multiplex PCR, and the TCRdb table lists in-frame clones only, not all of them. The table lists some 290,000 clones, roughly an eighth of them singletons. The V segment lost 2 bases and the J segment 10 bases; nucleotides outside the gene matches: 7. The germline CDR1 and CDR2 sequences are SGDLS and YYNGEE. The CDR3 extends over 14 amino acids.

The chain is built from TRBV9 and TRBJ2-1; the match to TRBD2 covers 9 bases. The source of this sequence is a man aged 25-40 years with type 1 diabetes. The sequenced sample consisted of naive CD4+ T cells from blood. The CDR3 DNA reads TGTGCCAGCAGCGTGTCAGCGGGAGGCATCGAGCAGTTCTTC. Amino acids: CASSVSAGGIEQFF.